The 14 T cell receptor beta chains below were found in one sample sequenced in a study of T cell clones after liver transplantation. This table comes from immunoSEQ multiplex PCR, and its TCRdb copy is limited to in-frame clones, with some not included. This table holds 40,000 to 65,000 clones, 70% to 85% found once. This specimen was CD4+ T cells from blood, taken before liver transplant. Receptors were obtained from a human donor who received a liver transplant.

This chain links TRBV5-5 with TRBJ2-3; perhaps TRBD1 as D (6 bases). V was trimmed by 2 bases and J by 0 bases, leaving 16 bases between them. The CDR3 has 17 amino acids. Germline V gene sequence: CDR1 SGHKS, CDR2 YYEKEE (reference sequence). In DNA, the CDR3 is TGTGCCAGCAGCTTCCGCCCAGGACAGACTAGCACAGATACGCAGTATTTT. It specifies CASSFRPGQTSTDTQYF.

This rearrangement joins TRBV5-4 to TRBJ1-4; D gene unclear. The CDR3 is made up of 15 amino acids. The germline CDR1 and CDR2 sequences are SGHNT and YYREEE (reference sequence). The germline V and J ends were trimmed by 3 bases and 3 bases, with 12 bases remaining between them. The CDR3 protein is CASSSNSGANEKLFF. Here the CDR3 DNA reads TGTGCCAGCAGCTCCAACTCCGGGGCTAATGAAAAACTGTTTTTT.

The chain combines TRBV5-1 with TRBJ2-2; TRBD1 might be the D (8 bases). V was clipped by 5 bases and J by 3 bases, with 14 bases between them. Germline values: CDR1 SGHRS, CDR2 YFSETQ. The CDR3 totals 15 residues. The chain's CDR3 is CASRSTGGDTGELFF. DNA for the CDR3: TGCGCCAGCAGGAGTACAGGGGGGGACACCGGGGAGCTGTTTTTT.

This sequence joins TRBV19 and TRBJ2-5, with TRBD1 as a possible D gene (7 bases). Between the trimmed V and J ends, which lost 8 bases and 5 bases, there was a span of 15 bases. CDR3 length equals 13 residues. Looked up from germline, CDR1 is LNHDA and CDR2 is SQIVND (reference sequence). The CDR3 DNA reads TGTGCCAGTTCCCAGGCAGGGGGGGAGACCCAGTACTTC. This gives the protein CASSQAGGETQYF.

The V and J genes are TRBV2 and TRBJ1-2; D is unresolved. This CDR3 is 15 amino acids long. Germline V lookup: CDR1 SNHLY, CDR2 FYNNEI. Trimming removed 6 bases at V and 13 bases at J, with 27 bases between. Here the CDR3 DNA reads TGTGCCAGCAGCCCTAGGTCTGGACCCTCTCTTGGAGGCACCTTC. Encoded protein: CASSPRSGPSLGGTF.

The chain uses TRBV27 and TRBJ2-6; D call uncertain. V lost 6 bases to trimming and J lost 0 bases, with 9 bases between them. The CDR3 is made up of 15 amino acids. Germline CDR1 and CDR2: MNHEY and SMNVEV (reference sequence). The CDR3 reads CASRTPSSGANVLTF. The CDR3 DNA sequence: TGTGCCAGCAGAACTCCCAGCTCTGGGGCCAACGTCCTGACTTTC.

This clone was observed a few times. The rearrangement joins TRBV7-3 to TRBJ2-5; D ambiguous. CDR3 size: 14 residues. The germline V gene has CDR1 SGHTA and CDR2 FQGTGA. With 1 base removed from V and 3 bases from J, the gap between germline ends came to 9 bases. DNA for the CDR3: TGTGCCAGCAGCTTAATGGCCAGTGAAGAGACCCAGTACTTC. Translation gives CASSLMASEETQYF.

CDR3 nucleotides: TGTGCCAGCAGTGAAGGGGGACTAGCGGGAGTCCAAGAGACCCAGTACTTC. Protein product: CASSEGGLAGVQETQYF. This chain uses TRBV6-1 with TRBJ2-5; 14 bases map to TRBD2. The germline CDR1 and CDR2 sequences are MNHNS and SASEGT. The CDR3 has 17 amino acids. V gave up 1 base and J gave up 1 base; unmatched junction bases: 2.

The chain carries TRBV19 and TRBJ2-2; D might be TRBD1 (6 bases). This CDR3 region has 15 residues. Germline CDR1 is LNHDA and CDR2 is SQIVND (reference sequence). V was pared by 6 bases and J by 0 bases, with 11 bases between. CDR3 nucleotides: TGTGCCAGTAGGACCGGGACATCGAACACCGGGGAGCTGTTTTTT. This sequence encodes CASRTGTSNTGELFF.

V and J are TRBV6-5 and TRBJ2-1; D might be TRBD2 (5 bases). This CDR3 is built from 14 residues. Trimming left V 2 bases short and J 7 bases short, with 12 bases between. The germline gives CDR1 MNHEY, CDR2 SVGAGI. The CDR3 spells CASSYERRGNEQFF. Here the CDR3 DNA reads TGTGCCAGCAGTTACGAGAGACGAGGGAATGAGCAGTTCTTC.

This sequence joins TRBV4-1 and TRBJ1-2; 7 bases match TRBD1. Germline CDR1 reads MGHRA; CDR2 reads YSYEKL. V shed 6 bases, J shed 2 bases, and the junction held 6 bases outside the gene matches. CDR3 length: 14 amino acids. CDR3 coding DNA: TGCGCCAGCAGTTACAGGGGAGAGAACTATGGCTACACCTTC. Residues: CASSYRGENYGYTF.

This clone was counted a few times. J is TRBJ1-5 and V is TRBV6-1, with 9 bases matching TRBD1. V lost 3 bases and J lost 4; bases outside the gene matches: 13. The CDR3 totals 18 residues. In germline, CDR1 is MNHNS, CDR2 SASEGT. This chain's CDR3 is CASSDADTMDRGNQPQHF. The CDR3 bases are TGTGCCAGCAGTGATGCAGACACTATGGACAGGGGTAATCAGCCCCAGCATTTT.

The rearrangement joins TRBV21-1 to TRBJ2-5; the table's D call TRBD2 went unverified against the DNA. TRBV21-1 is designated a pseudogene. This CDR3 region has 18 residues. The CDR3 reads CASSRRTSGGLWGETQYF. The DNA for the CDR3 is TGTGCCAGCAGCAGAAGGACTAGCGGGGGGCTGTGGGGAGAGACCCAGTACTTC.

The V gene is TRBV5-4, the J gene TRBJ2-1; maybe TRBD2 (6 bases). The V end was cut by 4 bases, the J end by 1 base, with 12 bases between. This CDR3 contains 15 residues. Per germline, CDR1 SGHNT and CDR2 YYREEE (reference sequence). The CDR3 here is CASSTGTASYNEQFF. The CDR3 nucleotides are TGTGCCAGCAGCACCGGGACTGCATCCTACAATGAGCAGTTCTTC.